This T cell receptor beta chain was retrieved from a study of technical replicates of blood from a handful of donors. Profiled with immunoSEQ multiplex PCR; TCRdb holds only in-frame clones, not every one. The sample holds 75,000 to 90,000 clones; around 90% are singletons and the top ten take over 0.2%. The CDR3 length is 17 residues. Germline V gene lookup returns CDR1 SNHLY and CDR2 FYNNEI. The junction had 3 bases not matched to a gene; V was cut back by 3 bases and J by 2 bases. The TCR comes from a human donor in good health. Input material: T cells isolated from PBMCs. The J gene is TRBJ2-6, the V gene TRBV2, with TRBD2 identical over 11 bases. Here the CDR3 DNA reads TGTGCCAGCAGTGATTTAGCGGGAGGGCCTGGGGCCAACGTCCTGACTTTC. Its protein is CASSDLAGGPGANVLTF.